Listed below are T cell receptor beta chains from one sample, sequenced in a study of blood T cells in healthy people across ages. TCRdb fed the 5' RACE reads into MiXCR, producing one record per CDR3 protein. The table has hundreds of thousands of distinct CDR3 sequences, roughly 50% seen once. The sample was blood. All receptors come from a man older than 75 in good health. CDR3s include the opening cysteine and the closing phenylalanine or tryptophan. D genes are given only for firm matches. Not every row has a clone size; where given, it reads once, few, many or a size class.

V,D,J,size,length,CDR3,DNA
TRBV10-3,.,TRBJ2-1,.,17,CAISESPPQGGLNEQFF,TGTGCCATCAGTGAGTCCCCTCCGCAGGGGGGACTAAATGAGCAGTTCTTC
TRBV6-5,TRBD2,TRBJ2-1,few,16,CASSYSGGSSYNEQFF,TGTGCCAGCAGTTACTCCGGCGGGAGCTCCTACAATGAGCAGTTCTTC
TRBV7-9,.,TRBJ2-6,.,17,CASSSIAAGLGANVLTF,TGTGCCAGCAGCTCAATCGCGGCAGGGTTAGGGGCCAACGTCCTGACTTTC
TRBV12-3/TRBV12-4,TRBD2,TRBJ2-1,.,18,CASSFRGAGVLGANEQFF,TGTGCCAGCAGTTTTAGAGGGGCGGGGGTATTAGGAGCCAATGAGCAGTTCTTC
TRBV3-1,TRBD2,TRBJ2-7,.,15,CASSQEPGRADEQYF,TGTGCCAGCAGCCAAGAACCCGGGAGGGCCGACGAGCAGTACTTC
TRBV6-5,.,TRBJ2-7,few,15,CASSYSFRPRGEQYF,TGTGCCAGCAGTTACTCGTTCAGGCCCCGTGGGGAGCAGTACTTC
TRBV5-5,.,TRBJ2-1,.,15,CASSLNSQGRLEQFF,TGTGCCAGCAGCTTGAATTCGCAGGGGCGGTTGGAGCAGTTCTTC
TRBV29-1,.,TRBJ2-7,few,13,CSVEGRDGYEQYF,TGCAGCGTTGAAGGAAGAGACGGATACGAGCAGTACTTC
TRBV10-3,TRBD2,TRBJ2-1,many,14,CAGGAGEVGNEQFF,TGTGCCGGCGGGGCGGGAGAGGTAGGAAATGAGCAGTTCTTC
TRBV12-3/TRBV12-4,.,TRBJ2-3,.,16,CASSLFRARRTDTQYF,TGTGCCAGCAGTTTGTTCAGGGCCCGAAGAACAGATACGCAGTATTTT
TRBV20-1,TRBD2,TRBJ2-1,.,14,CSAVSGRALNEQFF,TGCAGTGCTGTTAGCGGGAGGGCCCTCAATGAGCAGTTCTTC
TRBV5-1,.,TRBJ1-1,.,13,CASRKGGDTEAFF,TGCGCCAGCAGAAAGGGCGGGGACACTGAAGCTTTCTTT
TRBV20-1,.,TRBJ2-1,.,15,CSARSAATSYNEQFF,TGCAGTGCTAGGTCAGCGGCTACCTCCTACAATGAGCAGTTCTTC
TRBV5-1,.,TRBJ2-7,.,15,CASSLAVVPNKEQYF,TGCGCCAGCAGCTTGGCTGTGGTCCCAAACAAGGAGCAGTACTTC
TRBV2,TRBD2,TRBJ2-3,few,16,CASSPMLAGEIDTQYF,TGTGCCAGCAGTCCTATGCTAGCGGGAGAGATAGATACGCAGTATTTT
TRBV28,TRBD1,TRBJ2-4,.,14,CASSFRTGKNIQYF,TGTGCCAGCAGTTTCAGGACAGGGAAAAACATTCAGTACTTC
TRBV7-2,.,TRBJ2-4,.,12,CASSLAKREQYF,TGTGCCAGCAGCTTAGCTAAGAGGGAGCAGTACTTC
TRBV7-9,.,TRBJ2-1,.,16,CASSFSVGLSYNEQFF,TGTGCCAGCAGCTTTAGCGTAGGACTATCCTACAATGAGCAGTTCTTC
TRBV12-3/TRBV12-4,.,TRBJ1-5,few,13,CASSLGQVQPQHF,TGTGCCAGCAGTTTAGGACAGGTCCAGCCCCAGCATTTT
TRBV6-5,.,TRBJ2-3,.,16,CASSPTKGRITDTQYF,TGTGCCAGCAGCCCTACTAAGGGGAGGATCACAGATACGCAGTATTTT
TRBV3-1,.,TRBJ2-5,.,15,CASSQGAPASWTQYF,TGTGCCAGCAGCCAGGGGGCCCCAGCCTCGTGGACCCAGTACTTC
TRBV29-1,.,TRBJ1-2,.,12,CSVTTGSDGYTF,TGCAGCGTTACGACAGGAAGCGATGGCTACACCTTC
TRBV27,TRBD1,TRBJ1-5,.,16,CASSPWTGVDNQPQHF,TGTGCCAGCAGTCCCTGGACAGGGGTTGACAATCAGCCCCAGCATTTT
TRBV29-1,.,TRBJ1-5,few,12,CSVGEGKQPQHF,TGCAGCGTGGGGGAGGGAAAACAGCCCCAGCATTTT
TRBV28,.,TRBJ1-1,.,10,CASRMTEAFF,TGTGCCAGCAGGATGACTGAAGCTTTCTTT
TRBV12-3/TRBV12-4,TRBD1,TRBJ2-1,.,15,CASTDRGHTYNEQFF,TGTGCCAGCACCGACAGGGGCCATACCTACAATGAGCAGTTCTTC
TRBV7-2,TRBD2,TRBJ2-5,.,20,CASSLGGAARLAGIQETQYF,TGTGCCAGCAGCTTAGGGGGGGCAGCTCGACTAGCGGGAATCCAAGAGACCCAGTACTTC
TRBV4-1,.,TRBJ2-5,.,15,CASSQGCGGLETQYF,TGCGCCAGCAGCCAAGGTTGTGGGGGGCTGGAGACCCAGTACTTC
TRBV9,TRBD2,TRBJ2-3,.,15,CASSVLAGVADTQYF,TGTGCCAGCAGCGTCCTAGCGGGAGTTGCAGATACGCAGTATTTT
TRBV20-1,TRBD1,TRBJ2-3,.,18,CSAETFFSGTGEHRYAYF,TGCAGTGCCGAAACCTTTTTTAGCGGGACAGGGGAGCACAGATACGCGTATTTT
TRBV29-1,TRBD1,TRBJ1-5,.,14,CSVSSGTGGQPQHF,TGCAGCGTTTCTTCCGGGACAGGGGGACAGCCCCAGCATTTT
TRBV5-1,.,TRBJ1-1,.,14,CASSLDPQNTEAFF,TGCGCCAGCAGCTTGGATCCGCAGAACACTGAAGCTTTCTTT
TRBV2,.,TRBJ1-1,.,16,CALNKGTGTRQTEAFF,TGTGCCCTCAATAAAGGTACGGGGACTAGGCAAACTGAAGCTTTCTTT
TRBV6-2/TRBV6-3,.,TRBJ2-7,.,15,CASSYPPEGVYEQYF,TGTGCCAGCAGTTATCCACCGGAAGGAGTCTACGAGCAGTACTTC
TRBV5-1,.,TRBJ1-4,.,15,CASSLPGQGGEKLFF,TGCGCCAGCAGCTTGCCGGGGCAGGGCGGTGAAAAACTGTTTTTT
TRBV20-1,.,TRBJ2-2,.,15,CSASSRLRVYGELFF,TGCAGTGCTAGCAGCCGGTTGCGGGTCTACGGGGAGCTGTTTTTT
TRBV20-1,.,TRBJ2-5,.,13,CSARKAVQETQYF,TGCAGTGCTAGGAAGGCGGTCCAAGAGACCCAGTACTTC
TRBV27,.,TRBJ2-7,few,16,CASSAAGQGFSYEQYF,TGTGCCAGCAGTGCCGCCGGGCAGGGGTTCTCCTACGAGCAGTACTTC
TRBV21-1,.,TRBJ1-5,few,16,CASSFSLEGLNQPQHF,TGTGCCAGCAGCTTCTCTTTGGAGGGATTGAATCAGCCCCAGCATTTT
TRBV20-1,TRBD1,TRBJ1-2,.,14,CSARSGTGESGYTF,TGCAGTGCTAGATCCGGGACAGGGGAGAGTGGCTACACCTTC
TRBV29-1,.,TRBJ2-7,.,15,CSVGNSGKGPYEQYF,TGCAGCGTTGGAAACTCGGGAAAGGGTCCCTACGAGCAGTACTTC
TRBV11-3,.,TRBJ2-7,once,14,CASSLTPEGSGQYF,TGTGCCAGCAGCTTAACCCCGGAAGGTTCGGGCCAGTACTTC